This is a list of T cell receptor beta chains from one sample in a study of blood T cell repertoires in COVID-19. Clones were sequenced by immunoSEQ multiplex PCR, and TCRdb holds only the in-frame ones, with some missing. The table has fewer than 75,000 clones, 70% to 90% seen once. Sequencing was performed on peripheral blood. These receptor sequences come from a man between 65 and 85 years old with acute or convalescent COVID-19. Both conserved end residues are part of each CDR3.

TRBJ1-2 TRBV7-8 CASSNRGIGYTF
TRBJ2-3 TRBV19 CASSIWGLGGTSTDTQYF
TRBJ1-6 TRBV7-8 CASSSQGSYNSPLHF
TRBJ1-2 TRBV30 CAWRGTDYGYTF
TRBJ2-1 TRBV6-5 CASSHRDRGNEQFF
TRBJ1-3 TRBV6-6 CASSPRTGGTLQAGNTIYF
TRBJ1-5 TRBV19 CASSIVFGTGNQPQHF
TRBJ1-6 TRBV15 CATSNRQGGNSPLHF
TRBJ2-3 TRBV5-4 CASSSYGRGGFTDTQYF
TRBJ1-6 TRBV18 CASSSTGTGVNSPLHF
TRBJ2-2 TRBV14 CASKETATNTGELFF
TRBJ1-2 TRBV6-6 CASSPHPTGNGYTF
TRBJ2-7 TRBV2 CASRSTGGMSSYEQYF
TRBJ2-5 TRBV4-1 CASSQASGGQETQYF
TRBJ2-6 TRBV2 CASREPNSGANVLTF
TRBJ2-5 TRBV7-2 CASSLVFSETQYF
TRBJ2-5 TRBV7-6 CASTAPLVAETQYF
TRBJ2-6 TRBV19 CASSTWTGGRSGANVLTF